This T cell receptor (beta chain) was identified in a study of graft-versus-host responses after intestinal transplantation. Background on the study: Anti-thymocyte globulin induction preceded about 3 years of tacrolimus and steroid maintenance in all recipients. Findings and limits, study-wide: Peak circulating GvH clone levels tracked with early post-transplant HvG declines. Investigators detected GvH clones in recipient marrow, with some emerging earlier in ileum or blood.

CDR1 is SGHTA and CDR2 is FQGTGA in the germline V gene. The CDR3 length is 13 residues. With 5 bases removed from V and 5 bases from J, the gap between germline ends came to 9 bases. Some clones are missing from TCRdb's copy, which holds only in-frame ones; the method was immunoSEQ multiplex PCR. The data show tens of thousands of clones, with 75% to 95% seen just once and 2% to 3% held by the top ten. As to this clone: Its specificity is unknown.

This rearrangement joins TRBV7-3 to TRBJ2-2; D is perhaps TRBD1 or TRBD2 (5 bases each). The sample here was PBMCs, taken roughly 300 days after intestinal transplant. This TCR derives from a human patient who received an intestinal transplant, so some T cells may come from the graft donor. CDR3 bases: TGTGCCAGCAGCGTCGGGGCAACCGGGGAGCTGTTTTTT. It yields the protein CASSVGATGELFF.